One sample yielded the 31 T cell receptor beta chains listed below, sequenced in a study of cytomegalovirus exposure and HLA in healthy donors. The repertoire was sequenced with immunoSEQ multiplex PCR; TCRdb's copy has only in-frame clones and lacks some. In the table there are 150,000 or so clones, 89% of which are singletons. Sequencing was performed on PBMCs. The source of these receptors is a woman younger than 30 in good health and CMV-seronegative.

V gene TRBV5-1 combines with J gene TRBJ2-1; no reliable D call. The length of the CDR3 is 11 residues. Trimming removed 0 bases at V and 9 bases at J, with 4 bases between. In germline, CDR1 is SGHRS, CDR2 YFSETQ. CDR3 nucleotide sequence: TGCGCCAGCAGCTTGGGTCGTGAGCAGTTCTTC. Its translation is CASSLGREQFF.

This clone was recorded once. The CDR3 DNA reads TGCGCCAGCAGCTTGAGCGGGGGGTACTACAATGAGCAGTTCTTC. Translated, it gives CASSLSGGYYNEQFF. This chain uses TRBV4-1 with TRBJ2-1, with 9 bases that match TRBD2. Germline V CDR1 and CDR2: MGHRA, YSYEKL. The length of the CDR3 is 15 residues. The ends lost 5 bases at V and 3 bases at J; junction bases unmatched: 5.

The chain is built from TRBV5-1 and TRBJ2-1; TRBD2 matches 8 bases. J lost 5 bases, V lost 2 bases, and 6 bases had no gene match. The CDR3 length is 15 residues. Germline CDR1 reads SGHRS; CDR2 reads YFSETQ. The CDR3 coding sequence is TGCGCCAGCAGCTTAGGCGGGGGGCCCGACAATGAGCAGTTCTTC. Translation gives CASSLGGGPDNEQFF.

This clone has more than one count but fewer than ten. The rearrangement uses TRBV9 and TRBJ1-6; D might be TRBD1 (5 bases). CDR1 is SGDLS and CDR2 is YYNGEE in the germline V gene. This CDR3 has 15 residues. V was pared by 3 bases and J by 10 bases, with 17 bases between. CDR3 loop: CASSGPGERGSPLHF. The CDR3 DNA follows: TGTGCCAGCAGCGGCCCGGGTGAACGGGGGTCACCCCTCCACTTT.

This clone has a single count. CDR3 protein: CAIQGMNTEAFF. The CDR3 DNA is TGTGCCATCCAGGGAATGAACACTGAAGCTTTCTTT. V is TRBV10-3 and J is TRBJ1-1, with D maybe TRBD1 (5 bases). The CDR3 length is 12 residues. Trimming took off 8 bases at V and 0 bases at J, with 7 bases between the two ends. Germline lookup yields CDR1 ENHRY and CDR2 SYGVKD.

The chain has TRBV6-5 and TRBJ2-7, with 7 bases fitting TRBD1. Germline V gene sequence: CDR1 MNHEY, CDR2 SVGAGI. V trimming: 0 bases; J trimming: 5 bases; junction bases outside the gene matches: 7. The CDR3 runs to 15 residues. This CDR3 is CASSYSWGTENEQYF. CDR3 in DNA: TGTGCCAGCAGTTACTCCTGGGGGACAGAAAACGAGCAGTACTTC.

The chain links TRBV19 to TRBJ2-1, with TRBD2 matching over 9 bases. The V gene end was trimmed by 5 bases and the J gene end by 0 bases; junction bases not matched to a gene: 5. Per germline, CDR1 LNHDA and CDR2 SQIVND (reference sequence). This CDR3 region has 16 residues. The CDR3 coding sequence is TGTGCCAGTAGTTCCCAAGCGGGGGGCTCCTACAATGAGCAGTTCTTC. Amino acid sequence: CASSSQAGGSYNEQFF.

The CDR3 DNA sequence: TGTGCCAGCAGCAAACCGACAGGAGGAGGCGAAAAACTGTTTTTT. It yields the protein CASSKPTGGGEKLFF. V and J are TRBV7-9 and TRBJ1-4; maybe TRBD1 (6 bases). Trimming left V 5 bases short and J 8 bases short, with 18 bases between. Germline V lookup: CDR1 SEHNR, CDR2 FQNEAQ (reference sequence). The CDR3 covers 15 residues. Combining the CDR3 with reference TRBV7-9 and TRBJ1-4 gives the whole variable domain DTGVSQNPRHKITKRGQNVTFRCDPISEHNRLYWYRQTLGQGPEFLTYFQNEAQLEKSRLLSDRFSAERPKGSFSTLEIQRTEQGDSAMYLCASSKPTGGGEKLFFGSGTQLSVL.

This rearrangement joins TRBV7-9 to TRBJ2-3; tentative D call: TRBD1 (5 bases). The V gene's germline CDR1 is SEHNR and CDR2 FQNEAQ (reference sequence). Trimming took 3 bases from V and 2 from J, leaving 15 bases between them. The CDR3 consists of 16 residues. This CDR3 reads CASSFQSDSYTDTQYF. In DNA form, the CDR3 reads TGTGCCAGCAGCTTTCAGAGTGACAGCTACACAGATACGCAGTATTTT.

This clone has just one count. The chain joins TRBV19 to TRBJ2-2; TRBD1 matches 8 bases. CDR1 and CDR2 (germline): LNHDA, SQIVND (reference sequence). The trim removed 7 bases at V and 4 bases at J, leaving 8 bases unmatched. The CDR3 totals 15 residues. The CDR3 reads CASNTRGRSTGELFF. DNA of the CDR3: TGTGCCAGTAATACCAGGGGGCGAAGCACCGGGGAGCTGTTTTTT. Together with reference TRBV19 and TRBJ2-2, the CDR3 gives the full variable domain: DGGITQSPKYLFRKEGQNVTLSCEQNLNHDAMYWYRQDPGQGLRLIYYSQIVNDFQKGDIAEGYSVSREKKESFPLTVTSAQKNPTAFYLCASNTRGRSTGELFFGEGSRLTVL.

The chain employs TRBV10-3 and TRBJ2-6; perhaps D is TRBD1 or TRBD2 (5 bases each). CDR1 is ENHRY, CDR2 SYGVKD, per germline. Deletions cut 10 bases from V and 2 bases from J, with 12 bases between. The CDR3 is made up of 14 amino acids. CDR3 residues: CATRDGTGANVLTF. The CDR3 nucleotides read TGTGCCACCAGGGACGGGACTGGGGCCAACGTCCTGACTTTC.

This clone was picked up a small number of times. This chain links TRBV4-1 with TRBJ2-7; 8 bases map to TRBD1. CDR1 and CDR2 (germline): MGHRA, YSYEKL. J was trimmed by 3 bases and V by 2 bases; bases with no gene match: 6. The CDR3 spans 15 residues. CDR3 DNA sequence: TGCGCCAGCAGCCAACCCGGGACAGGAGGCTACGAGCAGTACTTC. This gives the protein CASSQPGTGGYEQYF.

This clone was seen a handful of times. This CDR3 is CASSLGGDSPLHF. The CDR3 nucleotides read TGTGCCAGCAGTTTGGGGGGGGACTCACCCCTCCACTTT. V and J are TRBV28 and TRBJ1-6, with D perhaps matching TRBD1 (5 bases). This CDR3 region has 13 residues. Per the germline V gene, CDR1 is MDHEN and CDR2 is SYDVKM. Deletions cut 3 bases from V and 10 bases from J, with 10 bases between.

This clone was observed a handful of times. The CDR3 here is CASSLPRGASVAKNIQYF. The CDR3 DNA reads TGTGCCAGCAGCTTACCCAGGGGAGCCTCAGTAGCCAAAAACATTCAGTACTTC. The rearrangement links TRBV7-9 to TRBJ2-4, with D possibly being TRBD1 (6 bases). The CDR3 contains 18 residues. Trimming shortened V by 2 bases and J by 0 bases, and 17 bases separated the two germline ends. Germline V gene data show CDR1 as SEHNR and CDR2 as FQNEAQ (reference sequence). Together with reference TRBV7-9 and TRBJ2-4, the CDR3 gives the full variable domain: DTGVSQNPRHKITKRGQNVTFRCDPISEHNRLYWYRQTLGQGPEFLTYFQNEAQLEKSRLLSDRFSAERPKGSFSTLEIQRTEQGDSAMYLCASSLPRGASVAKNIQYFGAGTRLSVL.

This chain links TRBV15 with TRBJ1-4; D is unclear. The CDR3 spans 16 residues. Germline V gene data show CDR1 as LNHNV and CDR2 as YYDKDF (reference sequence). Trimming removed 0 bases from V and 6 bases from J, with 14 bases in between. CDR3 loop: CATSRDERGRDEKLFF. The DNA of the CDR3 is TGTGCCACCAGCAGAGATGAGCGAGGCCGGGATGAAAAACTGTTTTTT.

This chain connects TRBV27 to TRBJ2-7; the match to TRBD1 covers 7 bases. This CDR3 has 14 amino acids. Germline V gene data show CDR1 as MNHEY and CDR2 as SMNVEV (reference sequence). Unmatched junction bases numbered 6, after V lost 6 bases and J lost 1 base. For the CDR3, the DNA is TGTGCCAGCAGGTCCTACAGGGGATCCTACGAGCAGTACTTC. This gives the protein CASRSYRGSYEQYF.

The chain links TRBV7-9 to TRBJ2-1, with unresolved D. The CDR3 has 11 residues. Germline CDR1 and CDR2: SEHNR and FQNEAQ (reference sequence). V dropped 5 bases and J dropped 4 bases, with 3 bases sitting between them. The chain's CDR3 is CASSPYNEQFF. The CDR3 DNA reads TGTGCCAGCAGCCCATACAATGAGCAGTTCTTC.

This sequence joins TRBV19 and TRBJ1-1, with TRBD1 as a possible D gene (5 bases). Germline lookup yields CDR1 LNHDA and CDR2 SQIVND (reference sequence). This CDR3 region has 11 residues. V lost 1 base and J 9 bases, leaving 6 bases between the germline ends. The CDR3 here is CASSIGQQAFF. DNA of the CDR3: TGTGCCAGTAGTATAGGACAGCAAGCTTTCTTT.

In this sample, this clone turned up a few times. The rearrangement joins TRBV6-1 to TRBJ1-5; tentatively, D is TRBD1 (5 bases). Germline lookup yields CDR1 MNHNS and CDR2 SASEGT. V dropped 6 bases and J dropped 6 bases, with 12 bases sitting between them. The CDR3 runs 13 residues. In nucleotides, the CDR3 is TGTGCCAGCAGCCAACAGGAGAGTCAGCCCCAGCATTTT. Translating gives CASSQQESQPQHF.

This chain links TRBV27 with TRBJ2-7; TRBD1 might be the D (5 bases). This CDR3 comprises 21 residues. Trimming took off 7 bases at V and 2 bases at J, with 36 bases between the two ends. The germline gives CDR1 MNHEY, CDR2 SMNVEV (reference sequence). Here the CDR3 DNA reads TGTGCCAGCATCGACCACTACCGAGAAGGGCAGGGTTTGCCCCCGACCTACGAGCAGTACTTC. The encoded protein is CASIDHYREGQGLPPTYEQYF.

V is TRBV10-1 and J is TRBJ2-7; 11 bases are a match to TRBD1. V lost 7 bases, J lost 7 bases, and 6 bases stayed unmatched. Germline V gives CDR1 WNHNN, CDR2 SYGVQD (reference sequence). CDR3 size: 13 residues. In DNA form, the CDR3 reads TGCGCCAGCAATCGGGACAGGGGGGAAGAGCAGTACTTC. Amino acids: CASNRDRGEEQYF.

This sequence joins TRBV19 and TRBJ2-1, with TRBD1 matching 8 bases. Germline CDR1 reads LNHDA; CDR2 reads SQIVND (reference sequence). The CDR3 totals 16 residues. V trimming: 9 bases; J trimming: 7 bases; junction bases outside the gene matches: 17. The CDR3 reads CASQPHAGQDVNEQFF. The CDR3, as DNA: TGTGCCAGCCAGCCCCACGCGGGACAGGACGTGAATGAGCAGTTCTTC.

The J gene is TRBJ2-3, the V gene TRBV9; the D is unclear. CDR3 length equals 13 residues. Trimming left V 3 bases short and J 1 base short, with 6 bases between. Germline V gene lookup returns CDR1 SGDLS and CDR2 YYNGEE. In DNA, the CDR3 is TGTGCCAGCAGCGGCTACGGCACAGATACGCAGTATTTT. This encodes CASSGYGTDTQYF. The complete variable domain, with remaining parts taken from reference TRBV9 and TRBJ2-3, reads DSGVTQTPKHLITATGQRVTLRCSPRSGDLSVYWYQQSLDQGLQFLIQYYNGEERAKGNILERFSAQQFPDLHSELNLSSLELGDSALYFCASSGYGTDTQYFGPGTRLTVL.

The chain links TRBV6-5 to TRBJ1-3, with 7 bases matching TRBD1. Germline trimming cut 6 bases from V and 2 bases from J; bases unmatched to any gene: 4. Germline V gene lookup returns CDR1 MNHEY and CDR2 SVGAGI. This CDR3 comprises 14 residues. CDR3: CASRPTGAGNTIYF. The CDR3 DNA reads TGTGCCAGCAGGCCTACAGGGGCTGGAAACACCATATATTTT.

The J gene is TRBJ1-5, the V gene TRBV7-2; D is undetermined. V lost 5 bases to trimming and J lost 4 bases, with 9 bases between them. CDR1 and CDR2 (germline): SGHTA, FQGNSA. The length of the CDR3 is 13 residues. The CDR3 is CASSTRRNQPQHF. CDR3 DNA sequence: TGTGCCAGCAGCACGCGAAGAAATCAGCCCCAGCATTTT.

Only one count was recorded for this clone. V and J are TRBV5-4 and TRBJ2-1; D perhaps matches TRBD2 (6 bases). Germline CDR1 SGHNT, CDR2 YYREEE (reference sequence). With 4 bases removed from V and 2 bases from J, the gap between germline ends came to 16 bases. The CDR3 runs to 16 residues. CDR3 nucleotides: TGTGCCAGCAGCCACTCTAGCGCCTCCCCCTACAATGAGCAGTTCTTC. This sequence encodes CASSHSSASPYNEQFF.

V and J are TRBV6-1 and TRBJ2-6; 8 bases line up with TRBD1. The CDR3 extends over 19 amino acids. From germline, CDR1 is MNHNS and CDR2 SASEGT. V lost 3 bases and J lost 1; bases outside the gene matches: 11. The CDR3 loop is CASSDFPGQVLSGANVLTF. Here the CDR3 DNA reads TGTGCCAGCAGTGACTTCCCGGGACAGGTCCTTTCTGGGGCCAACGTCCTGACTTTC.

This clone has only one observation. The gene calls are TRBV18 and TRBJ2-7; tentative D call: TRBD1 (6 bases). CDR3 length: 14 residues. The ends were cut back, 5 bases at V and 6 bases at J, with 17 bases in the middle. Germline V gives CDR1 KGHSH, CDR2 LQKENI. The CDR3 sequence is CASSAAGDRGEQYF. Written as DNA, the CDR3 is TGTGCCAGCTCAGCCGCAGGGGATCGGGGCGAGCAGTACTTC.

Note on this clone: Other DNA sequences within the sample encode an identical CDR3. The CDR3 loop is CASSPRDTEAFF. CDR3 DNA sequence: TGTGCCAGCAGCCCCCGGGACACTGAAGCTTTCTTT. The chain recombines TRBV7-9 with TRBJ1-1; no clear D gene. V gave up 5 bases and J gave up 3 bases, with 7 bases separating them. Germline values: CDR1 SEHNR, CDR2 FQNEAQ (reference sequence). The CDR3 is made up of 12 amino acids.

The chain employs TRBV5-1 and TRBJ1-6; 8 positions agree with TRBD1. Trimming removed 4 bases from V and 8 bases from J; junction bases left unmatched: 8. CDR1 is SGHRS and CDR2 is YFSETQ in the germline V gene. The CDR3 has 15 amino acids. The CDR3 region is CASSEDRGVDSPLHF. As DNA, the CDR3 is TGCGCCAGCAGCGAAGACAGGGGAGTCGATTCACCCCTCCACTTT.

The V and J genes are TRBV5-5 and TRBJ1-6; tentatively, D is TRBD1 (5 bases). Germline values: CDR1 SGHKS, CDR2 YYEKEE (reference sequence). The CDR3 totals 16 residues. The V and J ends lost 3 bases and 6 bases respectively, with 16 bases between them. The CDR3 is CASSSGPGLTNSPLHF. CDR3 nucleotide sequence: TGTGCCAGCAGCTCAGGCCCGGGACTAACTAATTCACCCCTCCACTTT.